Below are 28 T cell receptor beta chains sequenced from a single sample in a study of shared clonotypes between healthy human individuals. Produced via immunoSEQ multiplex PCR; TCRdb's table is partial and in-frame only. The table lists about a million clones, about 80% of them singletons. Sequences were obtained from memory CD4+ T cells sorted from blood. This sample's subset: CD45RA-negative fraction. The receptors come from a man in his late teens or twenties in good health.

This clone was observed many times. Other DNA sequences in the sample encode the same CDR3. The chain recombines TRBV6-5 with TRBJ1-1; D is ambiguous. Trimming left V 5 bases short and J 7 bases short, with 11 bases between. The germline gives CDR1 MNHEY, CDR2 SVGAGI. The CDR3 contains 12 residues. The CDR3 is CASSQGGIEAFF. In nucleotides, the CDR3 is TGTGCCAGCAGTCAAGGAGGCATTGAAGCTTTCTTT.

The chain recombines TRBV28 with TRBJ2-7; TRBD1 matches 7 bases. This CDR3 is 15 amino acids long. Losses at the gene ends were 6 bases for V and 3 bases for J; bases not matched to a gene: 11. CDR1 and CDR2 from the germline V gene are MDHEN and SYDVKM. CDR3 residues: CASRAADRRNYEQYF. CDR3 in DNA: TGTGCCAGCAGGGCCGCGGACAGGAGAAACTACGAGCAGTACTTC.

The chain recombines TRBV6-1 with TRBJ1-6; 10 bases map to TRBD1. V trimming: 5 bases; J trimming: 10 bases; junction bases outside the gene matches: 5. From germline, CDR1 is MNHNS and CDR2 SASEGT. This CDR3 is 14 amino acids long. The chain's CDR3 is CASSWDRGLSPLHF. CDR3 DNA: TGTGCCAGCAGTTGGGACAGGGGCTTGTCACCCCTCCACTTT.

The CDR3 region has the DNA TGTGCCAGCAGTACGGGGCAAGGGAAACTGTTTTTT. Translation gives CASSTGQGKLFF. The chain uses TRBV6-6 and TRBJ1-4, with D possibly matching TRBD1 (5 bases). This CDR3 is built from 12 residues. V gave up 5 bases and J gave up 11 bases, with 12 bases separating them. Germline V gives CDR1 MNHNY, CDR2 SVGAGI (reference sequence).

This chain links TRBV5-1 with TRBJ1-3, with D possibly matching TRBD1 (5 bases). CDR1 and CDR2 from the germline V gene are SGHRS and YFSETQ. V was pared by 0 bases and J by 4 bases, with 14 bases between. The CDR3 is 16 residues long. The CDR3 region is CASSLALAGSGNTIYF. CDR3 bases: TGCGCCAGCAGCTTGGCCCTGGCAGGGTCGGGAAACACCATATATTTT. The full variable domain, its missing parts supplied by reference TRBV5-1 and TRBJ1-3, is KAGVTQTPRYLIKTRGQQVTLSCSPISGHRSVSWYQQTPGQGLQFLFEYFSETQRNKGNFPGRFSGRQFSNSRSEMNVSTLELGDSALYLCASSLALAGSGNTIYFGEGSWLTVV.

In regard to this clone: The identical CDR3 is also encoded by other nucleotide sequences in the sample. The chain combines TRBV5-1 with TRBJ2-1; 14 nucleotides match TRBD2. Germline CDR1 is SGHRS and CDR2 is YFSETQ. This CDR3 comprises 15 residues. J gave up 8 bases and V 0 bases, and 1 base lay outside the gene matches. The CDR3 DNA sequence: TGCGCCAGCAGCTTGGGGGGACTAGCGGGAGATGAGCAGTTCTTC. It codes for CASSLGGLAGDEQFF.

The CDR3 reads CASSNSGRKNTGELFF. The CDR3 DNA sequence: TGTGCCAGCAGCAACTCAGGTCGCAAGAACACCGGGGAGCTGTTTTTT. J is TRBJ2-2 and V is TRBV11-2; no clear D gene. Deletions cut 5 bases from V and 1 base from J, with 14 bases between. This CDR3 has 16 amino acids. CDR1 and CDR2 (germline): SGHAT, FQNNGV.

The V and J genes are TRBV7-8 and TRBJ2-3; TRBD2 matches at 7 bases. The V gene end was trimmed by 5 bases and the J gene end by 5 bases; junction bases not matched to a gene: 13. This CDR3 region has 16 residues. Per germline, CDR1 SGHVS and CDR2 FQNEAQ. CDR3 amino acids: CASSQAGTSAGDTQYF. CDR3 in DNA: TGTGCCAGCAGCCAAGCAGGTACTAGCGCGGGAGATACGCAGTATTTT.

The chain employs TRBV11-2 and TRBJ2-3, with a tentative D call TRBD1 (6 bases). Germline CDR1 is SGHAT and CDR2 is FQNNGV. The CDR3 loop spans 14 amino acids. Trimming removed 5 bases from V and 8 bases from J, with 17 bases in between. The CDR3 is CASSPQGPGSTQYF. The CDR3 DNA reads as TGTGCCAGCAGCCCACAGGGACCCGGTAGTACGCAGTATTTT.

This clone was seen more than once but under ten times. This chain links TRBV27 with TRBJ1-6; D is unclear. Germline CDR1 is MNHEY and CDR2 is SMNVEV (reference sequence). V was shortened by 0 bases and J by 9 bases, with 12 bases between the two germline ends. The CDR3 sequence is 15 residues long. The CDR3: CASSLSIGYSSPLHF. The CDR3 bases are TGTGCCAGCAGTTTATCGATAGGGTACTCTTCACCCCTCCACTTT.

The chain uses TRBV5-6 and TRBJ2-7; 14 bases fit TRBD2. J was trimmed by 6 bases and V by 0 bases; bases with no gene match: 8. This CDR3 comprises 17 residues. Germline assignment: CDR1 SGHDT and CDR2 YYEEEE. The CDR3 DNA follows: TGTGCCAGCAGCTTGGGGGGACTAGCGGGAGCCTTGGGCGAGCAGTACTTC. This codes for CASSLGGLAGALGEQYF. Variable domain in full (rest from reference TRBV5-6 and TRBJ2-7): DAGVTQSPTHLIKTRGQQVTLRCSPKSGHDTVSWYQQALGQGPQFIFQYYEEEERQRGNFPDRFSGHQFPNYSSELNVNALLLGDSALYLCASSLGGLAGALGEQYFGPGTRLTVT.

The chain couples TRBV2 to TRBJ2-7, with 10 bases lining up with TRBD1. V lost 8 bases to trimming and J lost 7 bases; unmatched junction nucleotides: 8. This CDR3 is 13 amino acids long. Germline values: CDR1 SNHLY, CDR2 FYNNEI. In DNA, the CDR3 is TGTGCCAGCGATGGGACAGGGGTTACGGAGCAGTACTTC. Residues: CASDGTGVTEQYF.

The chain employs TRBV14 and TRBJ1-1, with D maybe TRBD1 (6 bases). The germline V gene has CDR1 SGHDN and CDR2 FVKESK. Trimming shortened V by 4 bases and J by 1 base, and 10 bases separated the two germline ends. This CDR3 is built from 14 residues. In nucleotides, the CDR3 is TGTGCCAGCAGCCCCCCGGGACAGAACACTGAAGCTTTCTTT. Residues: CASSPPGQNTEAFF.

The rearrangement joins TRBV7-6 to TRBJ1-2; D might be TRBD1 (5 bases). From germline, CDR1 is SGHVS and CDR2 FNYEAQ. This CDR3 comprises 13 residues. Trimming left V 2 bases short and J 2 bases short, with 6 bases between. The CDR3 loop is CASSLNRNYGYTF. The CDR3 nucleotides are TGTGCCAGCAGCTTAAACAGGAACTATGGCTACACCTTC.

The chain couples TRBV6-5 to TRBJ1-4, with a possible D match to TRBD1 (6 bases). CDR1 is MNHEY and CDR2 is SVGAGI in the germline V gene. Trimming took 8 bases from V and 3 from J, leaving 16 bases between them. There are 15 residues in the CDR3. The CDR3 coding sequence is TGTGCCAGCCTAGACCCGGGGGGCCCTAATGAAAAACTGTTTTTT. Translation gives CASLDPGGPNEKLFF.

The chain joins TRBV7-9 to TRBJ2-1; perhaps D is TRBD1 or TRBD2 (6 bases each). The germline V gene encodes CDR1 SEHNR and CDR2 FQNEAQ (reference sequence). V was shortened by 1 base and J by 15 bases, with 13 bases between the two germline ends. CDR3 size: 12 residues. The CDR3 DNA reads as TGTGCCAGCAGCTTAGACCAGGGGAGGTCGTTCTTC. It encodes CASSLDQGRSFF.

The CDR3: CASSYTGGYEQYF. The CDR3 region has the DNA TGCGCCAGCAGCTACACAGGGGGCTACGAGCAGTACTTC. J is TRBJ2-7 and V is TRBV5-1; 8 bases line up with TRBD1. The V gene's germline CDR1 is SGHRS and CDR2 YFSETQ. The CDR3 is made up of 13 amino acids. The ends lost 3 bases at V and 3 bases at J; junction bases unmatched: 2.

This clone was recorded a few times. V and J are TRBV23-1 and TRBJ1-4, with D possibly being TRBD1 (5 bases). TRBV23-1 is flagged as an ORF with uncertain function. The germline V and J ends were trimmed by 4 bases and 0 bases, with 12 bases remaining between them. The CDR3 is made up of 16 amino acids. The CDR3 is CASSPTTVATNEKLFF. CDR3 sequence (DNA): TGCGCCAGCAGTCCTACGACAGTCGCAACTAATGAAAAACTGTTTTTT.

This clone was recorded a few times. For the CDR3, the DNA is TGTGCCAGCATGAGACTAGCGGGGGGCCGTTACAATGAGCAGTTCTTC. This gives the protein CASMRLAGGRYNEQFF. The genes are TRBV11-2 and TRBJ2-1, with 13 bases that match TRBD2. Trimming took 7 bases from V and 4 from J; bases not matched to a gene: 7. The CDR3 has 16 residues. Germline V CDR1 and CDR2: SGHAT, FQNNGV.

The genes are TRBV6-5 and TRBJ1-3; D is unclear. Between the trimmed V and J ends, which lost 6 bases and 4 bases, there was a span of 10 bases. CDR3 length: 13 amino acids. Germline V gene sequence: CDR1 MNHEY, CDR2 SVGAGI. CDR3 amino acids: CASSTVGGNTIYF. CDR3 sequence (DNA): TGTGCCAGCAGCACTGTAGGGGGAAACACCATATATTTT.

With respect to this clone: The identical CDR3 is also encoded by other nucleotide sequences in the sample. CDR3: CASSDFAGTNSPLHF. CDR3 sequence (DNA): TGTGCCAGCAGTGACTTCGCAGGGACCAATTCACCCCTCCACTTT. The genes are TRBV6-4 and TRBJ1-6; perhaps TRBD1 as D (5 bases). Trimming took off 1 base at V and 7 bases at J, with 11 bases between the two ends. CDR3 length equals 15 residues. From germline, CDR1 is MRHNA and CDR2 SNTAGT.

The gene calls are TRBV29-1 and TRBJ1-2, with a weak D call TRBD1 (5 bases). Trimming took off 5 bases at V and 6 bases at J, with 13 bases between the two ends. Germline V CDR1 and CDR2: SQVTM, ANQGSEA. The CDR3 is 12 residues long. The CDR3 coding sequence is TGCAGCGTTACCAGGGACGGGGATGGCTACACCTTC. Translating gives CSVTRDGDGYTF.

The CDR3 protein is CASSEGQGIYGYTF. CDR3 in DNA: TGTGCCAGCAGCGAGGGACAGGGGATCTATGGCTACACCTTC. The rearrangement joins TRBV9 to TRBJ1-2; 10 nucleotides agree with TRBD1. Unmatched junction bases numbered 3, after V lost 3 bases and J lost 4 bases. The CDR3 has 14 amino acids. CDR1 SGDLS and CDR2 YYNGEE come from the germline V gene.

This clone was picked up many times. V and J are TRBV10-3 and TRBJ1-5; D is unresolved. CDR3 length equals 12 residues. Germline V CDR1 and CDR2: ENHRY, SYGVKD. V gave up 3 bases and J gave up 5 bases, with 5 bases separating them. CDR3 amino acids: CAISDGYQPQHF. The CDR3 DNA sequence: TGTGCCATCAGTGACGGGTATCAGCCCCAGCATTTT.

CDR3: CASSLNLADTQYF. The CDR3 nucleotides read TGTGCCAGCAGCTTAAATCTGGCAGATACGCAGTATTTT. The genes are TRBV11-2 and TRBJ2-3; D remains ambiguous. The CDR3 has 13 residues. Germline CDR1 reads SGHAT; CDR2 reads FQNNGV. Trimming removed 2 bases from V and 4 bases from J, with 7 bases in between. The complete variable domain, with remaining parts taken from reference TRBV11-2 and TRBJ2-3, reads EAGVAQSPRYKIIEKRQSVAFWCNPISGHATLYWYQQILGQGPKLLIQFQNNGVVDDSQLPKDRFSAERLKGVDSTLKIQPAKLEDSAVYLCASSLNLADTQYFGPGTRLTVL.

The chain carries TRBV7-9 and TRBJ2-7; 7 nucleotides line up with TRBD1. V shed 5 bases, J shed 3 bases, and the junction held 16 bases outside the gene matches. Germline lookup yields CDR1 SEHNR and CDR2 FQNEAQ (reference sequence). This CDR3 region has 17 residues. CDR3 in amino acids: CASSPPPRQGLNYEQYF. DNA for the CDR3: TGTGCCAGCAGCCCACCCCCTAGACAGGGTTTGAACTACGAGCAGTACTTC.

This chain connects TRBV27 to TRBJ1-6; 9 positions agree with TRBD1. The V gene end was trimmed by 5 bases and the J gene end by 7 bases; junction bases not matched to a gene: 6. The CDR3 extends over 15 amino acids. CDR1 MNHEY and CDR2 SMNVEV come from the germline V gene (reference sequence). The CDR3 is CASSRTGDENSPLHF. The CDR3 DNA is TGTGCCAGCAGTAGGACAGGGGACGAGAATTCACCCCTCCACTTT.

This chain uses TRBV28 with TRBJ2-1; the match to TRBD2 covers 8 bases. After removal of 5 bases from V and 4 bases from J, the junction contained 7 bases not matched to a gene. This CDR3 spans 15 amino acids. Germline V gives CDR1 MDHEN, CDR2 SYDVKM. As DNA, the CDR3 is TGTGCCAGCAGTCTGGACGGGGGGGCTTACAATGAGCAGTTCTTC. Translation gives CASSLDGGAYNEQFF.